This TCR beta chain was sequenced during a study of shared clonotypes between healthy human individuals. From CD4+ cells came CD45RA+ naive and CD45RA-negative memory subsets. Trimming left V 6 bases short and J 0 bases short, with 12 bases between. This CDR3 region has 14 residues. CDR1 and CDR2 from the germline V gene are SNHLY and FYNNEI. Each cell subset's genomic DNA was divided evenly among several immunoSEQ plates. Measured with immunoSEQ multiplex PCR; TCRdb has only the in-frame clones, and not every one. The data contain a few million clones, around 95% of them seen just once; the ten biggest clones take up over 0.1%.

The chain combines TRBV2 with TRBJ2-7; perhaps D is TRBD1 or TRBD2 (5 bases each). Source material: naive CD4+ T cells sorted from blood. The subset was: CD45RA+ positively selected. This receptor was obtained from a man between 18 and 35 years old in good health. The CDR3: CASRRGLSSYEQYF. CDR3 in DNA: TGTGCCAGCAGGAGGGGCCTGAGCTCCTACGAGCAGTACTTC.